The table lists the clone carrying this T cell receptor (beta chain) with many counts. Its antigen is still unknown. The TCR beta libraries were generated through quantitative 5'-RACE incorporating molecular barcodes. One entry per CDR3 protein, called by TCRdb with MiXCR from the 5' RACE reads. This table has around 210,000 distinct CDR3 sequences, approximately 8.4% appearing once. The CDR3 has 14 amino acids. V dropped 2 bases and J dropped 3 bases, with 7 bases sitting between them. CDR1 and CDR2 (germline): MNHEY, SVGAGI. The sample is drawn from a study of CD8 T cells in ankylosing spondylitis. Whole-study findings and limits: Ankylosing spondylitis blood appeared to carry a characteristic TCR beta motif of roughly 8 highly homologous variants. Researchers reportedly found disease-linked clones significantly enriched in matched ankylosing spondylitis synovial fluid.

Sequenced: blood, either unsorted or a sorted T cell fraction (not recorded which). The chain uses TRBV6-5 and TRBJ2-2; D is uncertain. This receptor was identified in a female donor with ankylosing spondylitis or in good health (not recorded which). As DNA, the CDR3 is TGTGCCAGCAGTTACGCCAGAGACACCGGGGAGCTGTTTTTT. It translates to CASSYARDTGELFF.